Listed below are T cell receptor beta chains from one sample, sequenced in a study of T cell changes during pregnancy in multiple sclerosis. Sequencing was performed with immunoSEQ multiplex PCR; in TCRdb, only in-frame clones are kept and a portion is missing. The table lists more than 85,000 clones, 90% to 95% of them singletons. Sequenced here: peripheral blood, sampled in the third trimester of pregnancy. The receptor set was obtained from a female donor in good health, enrolled as a control in a pregnancy study. Both conserved end residues are trimmed from each CDR3. A D gene is named only where the DNA matches it firmly.

J gene | D gene | V gene | CDR3 protein
TRBJ2-3 | TRBD1 | TRBV2 | ASRDDRGPRGTQY
TRBJ2-5 | TRBD2 | TRBV5-4 | ASTGLAGGKGETQY
TRBJ2-7 | TRBD1 | TRBV9 | ASSVSSGTGHYEQY
TRBJ1-4 | NA | TRBV6-5 | ASSRGSNEKLF
TRBJ1-2 | TRBD1 | TRBV6-1 | ASRRGQAINYGYT
TRBJ1-5 | NA | TRBV15 | ATSRETNQPQH
TRBJ2-5 | TRBD1 | TRBV25-1 | ASSEVLGQGGRETQY
TRBJ1-3 | NA | TRBV29-1 | SVEDLTETSGNTIY
TRBJ1-1 | NA | TRBV5-1 | ASSLELVSHTEAF
TRBJ2-5 | NA | TRBV9 | ASSVGASREIQY
TRBJ2-7 | TRBD2 | TRBV27 | ASSLSGTSGNYEQY
TRBJ2-5 | NA | TRBV5-4 | ASRPRRGSETQY
TRBJ2-3 | NA | TRBV7-2 | ASSLVGKATDTQY
TRBJ2-7 | NA | TRBV29-1 | SVLIGVYEQY
TRBJ2-7 | NA | TRBV5-5 | ASSFSSVPSYEQY
TRBJ2-3 | TRBD2 | TRBV2 | ASGTSGDTQY
TRBJ1-1 | NA | TRBV10-3 | AISSGALNTEAF
TRBJ1-3 | NA | TRBV6-1 | ASRLRPTGNTIY
TRBJ2-7 | NA | TRBV29-1 | SVVGGHLGEQY
TRBJ2-3 | NA | TRBV27 | ASSSSSAFTDTQY
TRBJ2-3 | NA | TRBV6-5 | ASRGQSTDTQY
TRBJ1-6 | NA | TRBV25-1 | ASSGAGGMYNSPLH
TRBJ2-7 | TRBD1 | TRBV7-8 | ASSITGTGIYEQY
TRBJ2-1 | NA | TRBV11-2 | ASSPTGAYSYNEQF
TRBJ2-1 | NA | TRBV13 | ASSLGAGEQF
TRBJ2-2 | TRBD2 | TRBV27 | ASKSLHGGEGGELF
TRBJ1-1 | NA | TRBV19 | ASRPTRGQLGTEAF
TRBJ2-2 | TRBD2 | TRBV5-1 | ASSLRLAGENGELF
TRBJ1-2 | TRBD1 | TRBV2 | ASSSDRVNYGYT
TRBJ1-1 | NA | TRBV5-4 | ASSLDNMGRNTEAF
TRBJ1-4 | NA | TRBV27 | ASREDRPKSAFATNEKLF
TRBJ2-7 | TRBD1 | TRBV27 | ASSSGQGFYEQY
TRBJ1-4 | NA | TRBV2 | ASKEDTQKLF
TRBJ1-1 | NA | TRBV7-9 | ASSEGVLKDTEAF
TRBJ2-1 | TRBD2 | TRBV4-1 | ASSQEVASGSYEQF
TRBJ2-7 | TRBD1 | TRBV4-1 | ASSQPGQDYEQY
TRBJ2-7 | NA | TRBV6-1 | ASSNRGAEQY
TRBJ2-2 | NA | TRBV9 | ASSVHPGRNTGELF
TRBJ2-1 | TRBD2 | TRBV27 | ASSWAGDRNEQF
TRBJ2-2 | NA | TRBV10-1 | ASTPGGELF
TRBJ2-7 | NA | TRBV9 | ASSGGGSYEQY
TRBJ2-1 | NA | TRBV7-7 | ASSFGGGDNEQF
TRBJ2-7 | TRBD1 | TRBV6-5 | ASSWGQGAYEQY